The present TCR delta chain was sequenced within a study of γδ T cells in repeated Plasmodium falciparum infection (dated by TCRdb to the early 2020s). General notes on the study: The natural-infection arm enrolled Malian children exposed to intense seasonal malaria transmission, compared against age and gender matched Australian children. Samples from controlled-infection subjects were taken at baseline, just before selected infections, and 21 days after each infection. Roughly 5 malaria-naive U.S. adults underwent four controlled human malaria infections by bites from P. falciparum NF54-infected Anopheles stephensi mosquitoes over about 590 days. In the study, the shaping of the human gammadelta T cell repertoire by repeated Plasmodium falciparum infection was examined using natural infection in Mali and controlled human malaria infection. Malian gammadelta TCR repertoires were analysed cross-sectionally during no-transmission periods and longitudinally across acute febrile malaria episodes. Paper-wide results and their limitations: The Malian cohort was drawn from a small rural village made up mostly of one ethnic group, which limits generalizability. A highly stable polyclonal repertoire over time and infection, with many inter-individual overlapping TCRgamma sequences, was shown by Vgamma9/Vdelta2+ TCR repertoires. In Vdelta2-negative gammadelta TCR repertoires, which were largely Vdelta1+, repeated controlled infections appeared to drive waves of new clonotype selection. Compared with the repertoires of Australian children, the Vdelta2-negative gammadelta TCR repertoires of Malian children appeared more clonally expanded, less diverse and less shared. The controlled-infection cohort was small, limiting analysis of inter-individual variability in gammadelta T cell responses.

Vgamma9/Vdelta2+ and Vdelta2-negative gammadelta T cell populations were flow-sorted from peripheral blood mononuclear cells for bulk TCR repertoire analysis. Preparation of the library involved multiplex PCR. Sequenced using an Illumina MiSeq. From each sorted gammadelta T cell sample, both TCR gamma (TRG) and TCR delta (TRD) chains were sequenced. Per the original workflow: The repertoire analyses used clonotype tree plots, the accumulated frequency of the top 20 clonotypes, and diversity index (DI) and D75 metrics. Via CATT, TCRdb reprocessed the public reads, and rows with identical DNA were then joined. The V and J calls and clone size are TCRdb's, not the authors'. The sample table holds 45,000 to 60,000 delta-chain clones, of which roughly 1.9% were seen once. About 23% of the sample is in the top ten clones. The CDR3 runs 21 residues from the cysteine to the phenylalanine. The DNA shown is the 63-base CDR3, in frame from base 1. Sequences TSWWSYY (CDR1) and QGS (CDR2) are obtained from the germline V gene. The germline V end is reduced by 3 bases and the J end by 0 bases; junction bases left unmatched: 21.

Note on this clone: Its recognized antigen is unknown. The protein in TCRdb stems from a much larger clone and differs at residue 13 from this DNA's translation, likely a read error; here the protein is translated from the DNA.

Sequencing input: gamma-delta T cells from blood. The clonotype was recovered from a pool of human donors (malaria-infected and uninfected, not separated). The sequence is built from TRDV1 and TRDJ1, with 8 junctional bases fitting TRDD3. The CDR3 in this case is CALGDSLLSVLGGTDTDKLIF. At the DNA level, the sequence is TGTGCTCTTGGGGATTCCTTGCTAAGCGTACTGGGGGGTACGGACACCGATAAACTCATCTTT.